The 6 T cell receptor beta chains in this list originate from one sample, sequenced in a study of blood T cell repertoires in COVID-19. TCRdb keeps only in-frame clones here, not all; method: immunoSEQ multiplex PCR. Of about 250,000 clones listed, 88% were seen once; the top ten hold roughly 6%. The sequencing sample was made of peripheral blood. These receptors were obtained from a woman in her thirties with COVID-19, enrolled during active disease.

V usage is TRBV19 and J usage is TRBJ2-3; TRBD2 aligns across 7 bases. There are 18 residues in the CDR3. Germline lookup yields CDR1 LNHDA and CDR2 SQIVND (reference sequence). V lost 0 bases to trimming and J lost 0 bases; unmatched junction nucleotides: 9. The DNA for the CDR3 is TGTGCCAGTAGTATAGATGCCCCTAGCGGACTGAGCACAGATACGCAGTATTTT. Its protein product is CASSIDAPSGLSTDTQYF. The full variable domain, with the rest looked up from reference TRBV19 and TRBJ2-3, is DGGITQSPKYLFRKEGQNVTLSCEQNLNHDAMYWYRQDPGQGLRLIYYSQIVNDFQKGDIAEGYSVSREKKESFPLTVTSAQKNPTAFYLCASSIDAPSGLSTDTQYFGPGTRLTVL.

The chain joins TRBV12-5 to TRBJ2-1; 11 nucleotides line up with TRBD2. V trimming: 4 bases; J trimming: 9 bases; junction bases outside the gene matches: 11. The CDR3 sequence is 16 residues long. CDR1 LGHNT and CDR2 FRNRAP come from the germline V gene. The CDR3 is CASGSGTSGRSAEQFF. In DNA, the CDR3 is TGTGCTAGTGGTTCGGGAACTAGCGGGAGATCCGCTGAGCAGTTCTTC.

V is TRBV19 and J is TRBJ2-7, with TRBD1 matching over 12 bases. The germline gives CDR1 LNHDA, CDR2 SQIVND (reference sequence). There are 15 residues in the CDR3. The J segment lost 2 bases and the V segment lost 3 bases, leaving 2 bases of the junction unmatched. The CDR3 nucleotides read TGTGCCAGTAGTATTGGGGACAGGGGGCCCTACGAGCAGTACTTC. Its protein is CASSIGDRGPYEQYF. Full variable domain (rest looked up from reference TRBV19 and TRBJ2-7): DGGITQSPKYLFRKEGQNVTLSCEQNLNHDAMYWYRQDPGQGLRLIYYSQIVNDFQKGDIAEGYSVSREKKESFPLTVTSAQKNPTAFYLCASSIGDRGPYEQYFGPGTRLTVT.

This clone was seen a single time. The rearrangement uses TRBV30 and TRBJ2-1, with TRBD1 identical over 10 bases. V lost 4 bases and J lost 6; bases outside the gene matches: 6. Germline lookup yields CDR1 GTSNPN and CDR2 SVGIG (reference sequence). This CDR3 comprises 14 residues. The CDR3 nucleotides read TGTGCCTGGAAAGGGGACAGGGGAGCCAATGAGCAGTTCTTC. It yields the protein CAWKGDRGANEQFF.

The chain joins TRBV6-2 or TRBV6-3 to TRBJ1-2, with TRBD1 matching 12 bases. V lost 4 bases, J lost 7 bases, and 7 bases stayed unmatched. Germline CDR1 and CDR2: MNHEY and SVGEGT. The CDR3 has 15 residues. The CDR3 DNA reads TGTGCCAGCAGTTCGGGACAGGGGGCGCGAGGTGGCTACACCTTC. Translation: CASSSGQGARGGYTF.

The CDR3 nucleotides read TGTGCCAGCAGCCAAGATATTAGCGGGATCGGCAATGAGCAGTTCTTC. Translated: CASSQDISGIGNEQFF. This chain uses TRBV3-1 (or the pseudogene TRBV3-2) with TRBJ2-1, with TRBD2 matching 8 bases. The CDR3 is made up of 16 amino acids. Germline V gives CDR1 LGHDT, CDR2 YNNKEL (reference sequence). V shed 0 bases and J 6 bases; nucleotides not matched to a gene: 7.